This T cell receptor beta chain was recovered during a study of T-cell reconstitution after alpha-beta-depleted transplantation in children. Overall study findings and caveats: Expanded clones from the graft, numbering several hundred, reportedly supplied alpha-beta T cells about two months after transplant. By one year post-transplant, T-cell counts and diversity largely arose from T cells that were newly produced. Surviving recipient T cells and intrathymic progenitors accounted for some patients' high TCRbeta diversity at day 60.

It was with unique molecular identifiers that the TCRbeta library was prepared. TCRdb re-called the PCR reads through MiXCR, storing one row per CDR3 protein. Of 490,000 or so distinct CDR3 sequences detected, roughly a tenth appear once; the ten largest clones hold around 2.2%. This clonotype was observed a few times. Antigen specificity is unknown. Germline CDR1 LGHDT, CDR2 YNNKEL (reference sequence). V gave up 4 bases and J gave up 4 bases; unmatched junction bases: 11. The CDR3 spans 16 residues. The receptor was derived from a child aged 2 to 15 with inherited bone marrow failure, due to receive a stem cell transplant. The chain combines TRBV3-1 with TRBJ2-7, with 9 nucleotides matching TRBD2. Sequenced here: PBMCs, sampled before TCRalphabeta/CD19-depleted stem cell transplant. The CDR3 loop is CASSPPMGLARYEQYF. The CDR3 nucleotides are TGTGCCAGCAGCCCCCCAATGGGACTAGCCAGATACGAGCAGTACTTC.